Listed below are T cell receptor beta chains from one sample, sequenced in a study of identical twins' blood T cells. One entry per CDR3 protein, called by TCRdb with MiXCR from the 5' RACE reads. This table holds roughly 380,000 distinct CDR3 sequences, about 28% found once. Sequencing used PBMCs. These receptors came from a woman between 18 and 50 years old in good health. CDR3s include the opening cysteine and the closing phenylalanine or tryptophan. D genes are given only for firm matches. Where a row states a size, it is once, few, many or the class of an expanded clone; other rows omit it.

abundance | j_gene | d_gene | v_gene | len | CDR3aa | CDR3nt
many | TRBJ1-4 | NA | TRBV18 | 15 | CASSRPAGANEKLFF | TGTGCCAGCTCACGCCCCGCTGGCGCGAATGAAAAACTGTTTTTT
NA | TRBJ1-1 | NA | TRBV13 | 12 | CASSPGGIGAFF | TGTGCCAGCAGCCCTGGAGGGATTGGGGCTTTCTTT
many | TRBJ1-6 | TRBD1 | TRBV2 | 19 | CASSEGGTGLRSYNSPLHF | TGTGCCAGCAGTGAAGGCGGGACAGGGCTTCGCTCCTATAATTCACCCCTCCACTTT
NA | TRBJ2-5 | NA | TRBV6-5 | 14 | CASSYSAAQETQYF | TGTGCCAGCAGTTACTCGGCGGCACAAGAGACCCAGTACTTC
few | TRBJ2-2 | NA | TRBV20-1 | 13 | CSARRPIMGELFF | TGCAGTGCTAGAAGGCCGATCATGGGGGAGCTGTTTTTT
NA | TRBJ1-1 | NA | TRBV30 | 12 | CAWSVRGTEAFF | TGTGCCTGGAGTGTACGCGGGACTGAAGCTTTCTTT
few | TRBJ1-1 | NA | TRBV29-1 | 13 | CSARDTTHTEAFF | TGCAGCGCCCGGGACACGACACACACTGAAGCTTTCTTT
NA | TRBJ2-3 | TRBD1 | TRBV29-1 | 14 | CSGKKDRGTDTQYF | TGCAGCGGGAAGAAGGACAGGGGTACAGATACGCAGTATTTT
few | TRBJ2-3 | NA | TRBV12-5 | 13 | CASGSSGADTQYF | TGTGCTAGTGGTTCGTCGGGGGCAGATACGCAGTATTTT
NA | TRBJ1-4 | NA | TRBV25-1 | 13 | CASSEYGTEKLFF | TGTGCCAGCAGTGAATATGGAACAGAAAAACTGTTTTTT
NA | TRBJ2-1 | NA | TRBV18 | 14 | CASSTTSQGNEQFF | TGTGCCAGCTCAACAACTAGCCAGGGGAATGAGCAGTTCTTC
NA | TRBJ2-3 | TRBD2 | TRBV20-1 | 16 | CSARDLAGGPRDTQYF | TGCAGTGCTAGAGATCTAGCGGGAGGGCCGCGGGATACGCAGTATTTT
NA | TRBJ1-2 | NA | TRBV11-2 | 15 | CASSLGQTRRDGYTF | TGTGCCAGCAGCTTAGGCCAGACCAGAAGGGATGGCTACACCTTC
NA | TRBJ2-3 | NA | TRBV5-1 | 11 | CASGFTDTQYF | TGCGCCAGCGGGTTCACAGATACGCAGTATTTT
many | TRBJ1-5 | NA | TRBV4-1 | 16 | CASSQGVAGPNQPQHF | TGCGCCAGCAGCCAAGGGGTTGCGGGGCCGAATCAGCCCCAGCATTTT
NA | TRBJ1-2 | NA | TRBV20-1 | 14 | CSAGFILDIYGYTF | TGCAGTGCTGGCTTCATTCTAGATATCTATGGCTACACCTTC
NA | TRBJ1-5 | NA | TRBV6-5 | 13 | CAGWTEDDQPQHF | TGTGCCGGATGGACGGAGGACGATCAGCCCCAGCATTTT
NA | TRBJ2-1 | TRBD1 | TRBV23-1 | 16 | CASNRGTVGSYNEQFF | TGCGCCAGCAACAGGGGTACCGTGGGTTCCTACAATGAGCAGTTCTTC
NA | TRBJ1-5 | NA | TRBV7-6 | 15 | CASSLLLGGNQPQHF | TGTGCCAGCAGCTTACTGCTGGGGGGCAATCAGCCCCAGCATTTT
few | TRBJ1-2 | TRBD1 | TRBV9 | 14 | CASSVDGTGYGYTF | TGTGCCAGCAGCGTAGATGGGACAGGGTATGGCTACACCTTC
few | TRBJ1-3 | NA | TRBV19 | 12 | CASTPRRGAIYF | TGTGCCAGTACTCCCCGGCGAGGGGCCATATATTTT
few | TRBJ2-7 | TRBD2 | TRBV9 | 16 | CASSVDSSSGIYEQYF | TGTGCCAGCAGCGTAGATAGTTCTAGCGGGATCTACGAGCAGTACTTC
once | TRBJ2-2 | NA | TRBV12-3/TRBV12-4 | 12 | CASSFWGGELFF | TGTGCCAGCAGTTTTTGGGGCGGGGAGCTGTTTTTT
NA | TRBJ2-7 | TRBD1 | TRBV11-2 | 12 | CASSPSGDRQYF | TGTGCCAGCAGCCCTTCCGGGGACAGACAGTACTTC
NA | TRBJ2-1 | NA | TRBV27 | 15 | CASSSSGTPNNEQFF | TGTGCCAGCAGTTCCTCCGGGACACCCAACAATGAGCAGTTCTTC
few | TRBJ1-2 | NA | TRBV29-1 | 14 | CSVVTGLANYGYTF | TGCAGCGTTGTAACAGGCCTTGCTAACTATGGCTACACCTTC
few | TRBJ1-1 | NA | TRBV19 | 15 | CASSLRQEVSTEAFF | TGTGCCAGTAGTCTCCGACAGGAGGTGAGCACTGAAGCTTTCTTT
few | TRBJ1-1 | NA | TRBV10-3 | 14 | CAISDQIATAEAFF | TGTGCCATCAGTGACCAAATCGCGACCGCTGAAGCTTTCTTT
NA | TRBJ1-1 | NA | TRBV12-3/TRBV12-4 | 14 | CASSRPGRDVEAFF | TGTGCCAGCAGCAGACCCGGCAGGGACGTTGAAGCTTTCTTT
few | TRBJ1-5 | TRBD1 | TRBV6-5 | 15 | CASSYSGTGAQPQHF | TGTGCCAGCAGTTACTCGGGGACAGGGGCACAGCCCCAGCATTTT
NA | TRBJ1-2 | NA | TRBV29-1 | 12 | CSVENGLAGRTF | TGCAGCGTCGAAAATGGGTTGGCAGGGAGGACCTTC
few | TRBJ1-1 | TRBD1 | TRBV19 | 15 | CASSTGTGMNTEAFF | TGTGCCAGTAGTACCGGGACAGGGATGAACACTGAAGCTTTCTTT
NA | TRBJ2-4 | TRBD2 | TRBV13 | 15 | CASSLRSGMGNIQYF | TGTGCCAGCAGCTTAAGGAGCGGGATGGGAAACATTCAGTACTTC
few | TRBJ2-1 | NA | TRBV9 | 15 | CASTPGVASYNEQFF | TGTGCCAGCACTCCGGGGGTCGCCTCCTACAATGAGCAGTTCTTC
NA | TRBJ2-7 | TRBD1 | TRBV6-2/TRBV6-3 | 12 | CASSTGGYEQYF | TGTGCCAGCAGCACAGGGGGGTACGAGCAGTACTTC
NA | TRBJ2-7 | NA | TRBV9 | 13 | CASSVGTLGEQYF | TGTGCCAGCAGCGTAGGGACCTTGGGAGAGCAGTACTTC
NA | TRBJ1-5 | NA | TRBV10-3 | 12 | CAISDVEGPQHF | TGTGCCATCAGTGACGTGGAGGGGCCCCAGCATTTT
NA | TRBJ1-1 | NA | TRBV27 | 15 | CASSLRGGSDTEAFF | TGTGCCAGCAGTCTCCGAGGGGGATCTGACACTGAAGCTTTCTTT
few | TRBJ1-2 | NA | TRBV4-3 | 13 | CASGNPNGYGYTF | TGCGCCAGCGGAAACCCCAACGGCTATGGCTACACCTTC
NA | TRBJ1-1 | NA | TRBV6-1 | 15 | CASSEGTSVNTEAFF | TGTGCCAGCAGTGAAGGGACCTCAGTGAACACTGAAGCTTTCTTT
NA | TRBJ1-1 | TRBD1 | TRBV2 | 14 | CASRADRGGTEAFF | TGTGCCAGCAGAGCGGACAGGGGTGGCACTGAAGCTTTCTTT
few | TRBJ2-1 | NA | TRBV6-2/TRBV6-3 | 12 | CASSYRTHEQFF | TGTGCCAGCAGTTACCGGACCCATGAGCAGTTCTTC
NA | TRBJ1-1 | NA | TRBV7-2 | 14 | CASSLGHWGTEAFF | TGTGCCAGCAGCTTAGGTCATTGGGGGACTGAAGCTTTCTTT
NA | TRBJ1-6 | NA | TRBV11-2 | 14 | CVSRYRRINSPLHF | TGTGTCAGCAGATATCGGAGAATAAATTCACCCCTCCACTTT
few | TRBJ2-2 | TRBD1 | TRBV6-6 | 13 | CASIGQGLSELFF | TGTGCCAGCATTGGACAGGGGCTGAGCGAGCTGTTTTTT
few | TRBJ1-5 | NA | TRBV20-1 | 13 | CSAREDWYTTEHF | TGCAGTGCTAGAGAGGATTGGTACACCACAGAGCATTTT
NA | TRBJ1-6 | NA | TRBV9 | 16 | CASSVEGSSYNSPLHF | TGTGCCAGCAGCGTGGAGGGAAGCTCCTATAATTCACCCCTCCACTTT
few | TRBJ2-2 | NA | TRBV20-1 | 14 | CSARDLGTAGELFF | TGCAGTGCTAGAGATTTAGGCACTGCCGGGGAGCTGTTTTTT
many | TRBJ1-1 | NA | TRBV20-1 | 13 | CSAGEVLTGRAFF | TGCAGTGCTGGGGAGGTACTGACTGGAAGAGCTTTCTTT
few | TRBJ1-1 | TRBD1 | TRBV6-5 | 14 | CASSSPGQATEAFF | TGTGCCAGCAGTTCGCCGGGACAGGCCACTGAAGCTTTCTTT
NA | TRBJ1-2 | TRBD1 | TRBV29-1 | 13 | CSVIRTGEDGYTF | TGCAGCGTGATACGGACAGGGGAGGATGGCTACACCTTC
NA | TRBJ2-2 | TRBD1 | TRBV19 | 15 | CASGKTGANTGELFF | TGTGCCAGTGGCAAAACAGGGGCCAACACCGGGGAGCTGTTTTTT